Listed here are 29 T cell receptor beta chains from one sample, sequenced in a study of shared clonotypes between healthy human individuals. Clones were sequenced by immunoSEQ multiplex PCR, and TCRdb holds only the in-frame ones, with some missing. The sample has more than 2 million clones, around 95% seen once; the top ten hold 0.13%. Sequencing was carried out using naive CD4+ T cells sorted from blood. Regarding subset: CD45RA+ positively selected. These receptors were collected from a man aged 18 to 30 in good health.

The chain is built from TRBV11-3 and TRBJ2-7; D may be TRBD1 or TRBD2 (6 bases each). This CDR3 is 18 amino acids long. V was trimmed by 5 bases and J by 0 bases, leaving 23 bases between them. CDR1 and CDR2 (germline): SGHNT, YENEEA. As DNA, the CDR3 is TGTGCCAGCAGCCACCGCGGACAGACGGGGGAAAGCTCCTACGAGCAGTACTTC. Its protein product is CASSHRGQTGESSYEQYF.

The V gene is TRBV6-5, the J gene TRBJ1-1; 8 nucleotides agree with TRBD1. Germline lookup yields CDR1 MNHEY and CDR2 SVGAGI. This CDR3 has 15 residues. Trimming at V came to 5 bases and at J to 1 base, leaving 6 bases not matched to a gene. For the CDR3, the DNA is TGTGCCAGCAGTAAAGACAGGGGAACGAACACTGAAGCTTTCTTT. It is translated as CASSKDRGTNTEAFF.

The V and J genes are TRBV4-3 and TRBJ1-1, with D possibly being TRBD1 (5 bases). The CDR3 loop spans 14 amino acids. The germline V gene has CDR1 LGHNA and CDR2 YSLEER. V lost 4 bases and J lost 11, with 20 bases in between. CDR3 DNA: TGCGCCAGCAGCCCCCTTGGGCAGGGTAACGTCGCTTTCTTT. Amino acids: CASSPLGQGNVAFF.

V is TRBV5-1 and J is TRBJ2-2; TRBD1 matches at 8 bases. This CDR3 contains 16 residues. The V and J ends lost 5 bases and 1 base, in that order; junction bases with no gene match: 7. Germline V CDR1 and CDR2: SGHRS, YFSETQ. The CDR3 region has the DNA TGCGCCAGCAGACCCCCCGGACAGGGGAACACCGGGGAGCTGTTTTTT. It translates to CASRPPGQGNTGELFF. The full variable domain, rest sourced from reference TRBV5-1 and TRBJ2-2, is KAGVTQTPRYLIKTRGQQVTLSCSPISGHRSVSWYQQTPGQGLQFLFEYFSETQRNKGNFPGRFSGRQFSNSRSEMNVSTLELGDSALYLCASRPPGQGNTGELFFGEGSRLTVL.

This clone was detected a few times. V and J are TRBV6-5 and TRBJ2-3; TRBD1 matches 10 bases. The CDR3 loop spans 14 amino acids. V dropped 7 bases and J dropped 6; count of bases not matched to a gene: 7. Germline values: CDR1 MNHEY, CDR2 SVGAGI. The CDR3 region is CASIGTGDSDTQYF. In DNA form, the CDR3 reads TGTGCCAGCATCGGGACAGGGGACTCGGATACGCAGTATTTT.

This clone came up a few times. CDR3 DNA: TGTGCCAGCAGGTTCCAAACTGGGGTCACAGATACGCAGTATTTT. Its protein product is CASRFQTGVTDTQYF. V usage is TRBV2 and J usage is TRBJ2-3, with D hard to call. The germline V gene has CDR1 SNHLY and CDR2 FYNNEI. The CDR3 has 15 amino acids. Trimming took off 6 bases at V and 2 bases at J, with 15 bases between the two ends. The entire variable domain, with the rest obtained from reference TRBV2 and TRBJ2-3, is as follows: EPEVTQTPSHQVTQMGQEVILRCVPISNHLYFYWYRQILGQKVEFLVSFYNNEISEKSEIFDDQFSVERPDGSNFTLKIRSTKLEDSAMYFCASRFQTGVTDTQYFGPGTRLTVL.

This clone appeared a single time. At the DNA level, this CDR3 is encoded by other sequences in the same sample as well. The V call is TRBV30, the J call TRBJ2-1; 11 bases line up with TRBD2. The CDR3 contains 15 residues. Germline values: CDR1 GTSNPN, CDR2 SVGIG (reference sequence). V lost 0 bases and J lost 6; bases outside the gene matches: 4. This CDR3 reads CAWSVRLAGGNEQFF. In DNA, the CDR3 is TGTGCCTGGAGTGTAAGGCTAGCGGGAGGCAATGAGCAGTTCTTC.

The chain links TRBV11-3 to TRBJ2-1; TRBD1 might be the D (5 bases). V was trimmed by 5 bases and J by 6 bases, leaving 8 bases between them. CDR3 size: 12 residues. Germline V gene data show CDR1 as SGHNT and CDR2 as YENEEA. CDR3 coding DNA: TGTGCCAGCAGCACCCAGGGCAATGAGCAGTTCTTC. This sequence encodes CASSTQGNEQFF.

The chain links TRBV2 to TRBJ2-3; TRBD2 agrees at 9 bases. With 2 bases clipped from V and 6 bases from J, the junction kept 6 bases outside the gene matches. CDR3 length: 15 residues. Germline CDR1 reads SNHLY; CDR2 reads FYNNEI. The CDR3 here is CASSELAGKGDTQYF. Here the CDR3 DNA reads TGTGCCAGCAGTGAACTAGCGGGAAAGGGGGATACGCAGTATTTT.

The genes are TRBV7-9 and TRBJ1-2; D uncertain. The CDR3 has 12 residues. Germline CDR1 and CDR2: SEHNR and FQNEAQ (reference sequence). The germline V and J ends were trimmed by 5 bases and 8 bases, with 12 bases remaining between them. The chain's CDR3 is CASSDAGWGYTF. The DNA for the CDR3 is TGTGCCAGCAGCGATGCGGGGTGGGGCTACACCTTC.

This sequence joins TRBV19 and TRBJ1-1; 9 positions agree with TRBD1. V lost 5 bases to trimming and J lost 1 base; unmatched junction nucleotides: 2. Germline CDR1 LNHDA, CDR2 SQIVND (reference sequence). The CDR3 sequence is 14 residues long. The CDR3 sequence: CASSSTGGNTEAFF. The CDR3 nucleotides read TGTGCCAGTAGTTCGACAGGGGGGAACACTGAAGCTTTCTTT.

Remarks on this clone: Other DNA sequences in this sample translate to the same CDR3. The chain employs TRBV19 and TRBJ1-4, with 9 bases aligning to TRBD1. Losses at the gene ends were 6 bases for V and 8 bases for J; bases not matched to a gene: 7. CDR1 and CDR2 (germline): LNHDA, SQIVND (reference sequence). This CDR3 has 14 amino acids. CDR3 in DNA: TGTGCCAGTAGCCGGGACAGGGTAGGCGAAAAACTGTTTTTT. Translation: CASSRDRVGEKLFF. The full variable domain, completed using reference TRBV19 and TRBJ1-4, is DGGITQSPKYLFRKEGQNVTLSCEQNLNHDAMYWYRQDPGQGLRLIYYSQIVNDFQKGDIAEGYSVSREKKESFPLTVTSAQKNPTAFYLCASSRDRVGEKLFFGSGTQLSVL.

The chain carries TRBV29-1 and TRBJ1-1; D is unclear. The CDR3 is 14 amino acids. Germline V gives CDR1 SQVTM, CDR2 ANQGSEA. Deletions cut 3 bases from V and 0 bases from J, with 11 bases between. In DNA, the CDR3 is TGCAGCGTTGATTTCAGAGTGATGAACACTGAAGCTTTCTTT. It specifies CSVDFRVMNTEAFF.

The chain combines TRBV6-1 with TRBJ2-1; no reliable D call. This CDR3 comprises 14 residues. From germline, CDR1 is MNHNS and CDR2 SASEGT. V lost 7 bases to trimming and J lost 0 bases, with 10 bases between them. The CDR3 DNA is TGTGCCAGCAAAGCGCGGAGCTCCTACAATGAGCAGTTCTTC. This codes for CASKARSSYNEQFF.

The chain combines TRBV4-2 with TRBJ2-2; 13 nucleotides line up with TRBD2. Trimming cost V 4 bases and J 8 bases; bases outside gene matches: 10. Germline V gives CDR1 LGHNA, CDR2 YNFKEQ. The CDR3 extends over 17 amino acids. CDR3 coding DNA: TGTGCCAGCAGCCCCCTGGGACTAGCGGGGCCCGGGGGGGAGCTGTTTTTT. Translated: CASSPLGLAGPGGELFF.

Turning to this clone: Other DNA sequences in this sample translate to the same CDR3. This sequence joins TRBV5-1 and TRBJ2-2, with TRBD1 identical over 8 bases. The V segment lost 3 bases and the J segment 4 bases; nucleotides outside the gene matches: 5. Germline V gene lookup returns CDR1 SGHRS and CDR2 YFSETQ. CDR3 length equals 15 residues. CDR3 DNA sequence: TGCGCCAGCAGCTCAGGACAGGGCAGCACCGGGGAGCTGTTTTTT. This sequence encodes CASSSGQGSTGELFF.

The V call is TRBV5-6, the J call TRBJ2-7; D uncertain. Per germline, CDR1 SGHDT and CDR2 YYEEEE. This CDR3 is built from 15 residues. With 0 bases removed from V and 0 bases from J, the gap between germline ends came to 10 bases. Here the CDR3 DNA reads TGTGCCAGCAGCTTGGTCGGGCCGAGCTCCTACGAGCAGTACTTC. As protein: CASSLVGPSSYEQYF.

The V call is TRBV30, the J call TRBJ2-5; D gene ambiguous. There are 12 residues in the CDR3. Germline lookup yields CDR1 GTSNPN and CDR2 SVGIG (reference sequence). Trimming left V 4 bases short and J 2 bases short, with 8 bases between. This CDR3 reads CAWTIGQETQYF. CDR3 in DNA: TGTGCCTGGACGATCGGGCAAGAGACCCAGTACTTC.

V and J are TRBV19 and TRBJ1-5; D unresolved. Germline V gene data show CDR1 as LNHDA and CDR2 as SQIVND (reference sequence). The germline V and J ends were trimmed by 3 bases and 6 bases, with 12 bases remaining between them. CDR3 length: 14 residues. CDR3 sequence: CASSIDSDRQPQHF. For the CDR3, the DNA is TGTGCCAGTAGTATCGACTCCGACCGTCAGCCCCAGCATTTT.

This chain joins TRBV7-9 and TRBJ2-1; TRBD2 aligns across 11 bases. The CDR3 extends over 16 amino acids. V was clipped by 5 bases and J by 1 base; unmatched bases: 4. Germline V gene sequence: CDR1 SEHNR, CDR2 FQNEAQ (reference sequence). CDR3 DNA: TGTGCCAGCAGCCAACTAGCGGGAGATTCCTACAATGAGCAGTTCTTC. Its translation is CASSQLAGDSYNEQFF.

The rearrangement links TRBV6-5 to TRBJ2-3; the D gene could be TRBD1 or TRBD2 (5 bases each). The germline V and J ends were trimmed by 6 bases and 9 bases, with 10 bases remaining between them. There are 11 residues in the CDR3. Germline CDR1 reads MNHEY; CDR2 reads SVGAGI. In DNA, the CDR3 is TGTGCCAGCAGGGGGACGGGGACGCAGTATTTT. It is translated as CASRGTGTQYF.

Of note for this clone: The same CDR3 can be traced to other DNA sequences in this sample. The chain links TRBV18 to TRBJ2-5; no clear D gene. Per germline, CDR1 KGHSH and CDR2 LQKENI. V was pared by 2 bases and J by 5 bases, with 6 bases between. This CDR3 has 12 residues. CDR3 amino acids: CASSPSTETQYF. CDR3 DNA sequence: TGTGCCAGCTCACCATCTACGGAGACCCAGTACTTC. The full variable domain, its missing parts supplied by reference TRBV18 and TRBJ2-5, is NAGVMQNPRHLVRRRGQEARLRCSPMKGHSHVYWYRQLPEEGLKFMVYLQKENIIDESGMPKERFSAEFPKEGPSILRIQQVVRGDSAAYFCASSPSTETQYFGPGTRLLVL.

V gene TRBV7-8 combines with J gene TRBJ1-1, with 12 bases fitting TRBD1. In germline, CDR1 is SGHVS, CDR2 FQNEAQ. Trimming at V came to 3 bases and at J to 5 bases, leaving 7 bases not matched to a gene. The CDR3 has 16 residues. CDR3 bases: TGTGCCAGCAGCTTCGGGACAGGGGGCGTCGGTACTGAAGCTTTCTTT. Amino acids: CASSFGTGGVGTEAFF.

The rearrangement uses TRBV19 and TRBJ1-1; D is uncertain. The CDR3 extends over 14 amino acids. CDR1 is LNHDA and CDR2 is SQIVND in the germline V gene (reference sequence). V shed 3 bases and J shed 1 base, with 9 bases lying between them. The CDR3 loop is CASSIFTENTEAFF. The CDR3 DNA sequence: TGTGCCAGTAGTATTTTTACAGAGAACACTGAAGCTTTCTTT.

In the case of this clone: Other DNA sequences within the sample encode an identical CDR3. CDR3 region: CASSGTGETQYF. Written as DNA, the CDR3 is TGTGCCAGCAGTGGGACAGGCGAGACCCAGTACTTC. The chain links TRBV6-1 to TRBJ2-5, with 7 bases matching TRBD1. Unmatched junction bases numbered 1, after V lost 4 bases and J lost 5 bases. CDR1 is MNHNS, CDR2 SASEGT, per germline. The CDR3 has 12 residues.

The V and J genes are TRBV7-2 and TRBJ2-3, with 12 bases matching TRBD2. CDR3 length: 16 residues. Germline V gives CDR1 SGHTA, CDR2 FQGNSA. V trimming: 6 bases; J trimming: 3 bases; junction bases outside the gene matches: 7. CDR3 coding DNA: TGTGCCAGCAGTATGGCTAGCGGGGGGGGAACAGATACGCAGTATTTT. Protein: CASSMASGGGTDTQYF.

V gene TRBV29-1 combines with J gene TRBJ2-1; TRBD2 matches at 7 bases. Germline V gene sequence: CDR1 SQVTM, CDR2 ANQGSEA. Germline trimming cut 0 bases from V and 0 bases from J; bases unmatched to any gene: 5. This CDR3 is built from 16 residues. The CDR3 here is CSVEDWGGSSYNEQFF. The DNA of the CDR3 is TGCAGCGTTGAAGATTGGGGGGGAAGCTCCTACAATGAGCAGTTCTTC.

The chain carries TRBV5-1 and TRBJ2-5; D might be TRBD1 or TRBD2, each matching 6 bases. Germline values: CDR1 SGHRS, CDR2 YFSETQ. V was cut by 1 base and J by 9 bases, with 22 bases left in between. There are 16 residues in the CDR3. The CDR3 loop reads CASSLQQGTVEGAQYF. The CDR3 nucleotides are TGCGCCAGCAGCTTGCAGCAGGGGACTGTCGAAGGGGCCCAGTACTTC.

V is TRBV28 and J is TRBJ2-5; D may correspond to TRBD1 or TRBD2 (5 bases each). Germline V gives CDR1 MDHEN, CDR2 SYDVKM. This CDR3 spans 16 amino acids. Trimming took off 4 bases at V and 0 bases at J, with 15 bases between the two ends. The chain's CDR3 is CASSSPGRLYQETQYF. In DNA, the CDR3 is TGTGCCAGCAGTTCGCCGGGACGGCTGTACCAAGAGACCCAGTACTTC.